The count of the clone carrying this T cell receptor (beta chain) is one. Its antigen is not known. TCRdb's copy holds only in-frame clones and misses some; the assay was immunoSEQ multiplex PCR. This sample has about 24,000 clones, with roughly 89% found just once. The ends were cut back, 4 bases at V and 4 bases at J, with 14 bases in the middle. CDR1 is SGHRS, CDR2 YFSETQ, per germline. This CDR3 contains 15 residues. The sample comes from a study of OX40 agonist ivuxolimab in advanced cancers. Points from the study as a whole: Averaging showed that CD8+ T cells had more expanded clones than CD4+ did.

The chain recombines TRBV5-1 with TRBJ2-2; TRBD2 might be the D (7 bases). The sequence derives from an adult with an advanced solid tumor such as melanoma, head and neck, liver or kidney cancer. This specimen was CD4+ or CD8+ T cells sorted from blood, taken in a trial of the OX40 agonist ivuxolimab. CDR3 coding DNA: TGCGCCAGCAGCCCACCGGCGGGGGCCACCGGGGAGCTGTTTTTT. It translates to CASSPPAGATGELFF.